Below are 21 T cell receptor beta chains sequenced from a single sample in a study of CD8 T cells in Susac syndrome. When the RNA was reverse transcribed, random hexamers were used with an input of about 0.5 to 1 ug. TCRdb re-called the immunoSEQ multiplex PCR reads with MiXCR, one entry per CDR3 protein. The sample lists hundreds of thousands of distinct CDR3 sequences, roughly 93% occurring once. The specimen sequenced was CD4+ T cells from PBMCs. The receptors derive from a human donor with multiple sclerosis.

This chain links TRBV3-1 with TRBJ1-2; D is ambiguous. In germline, CDR1 is LGHDT, CDR2 YNNKEL (reference sequence). The CDR3 length is 16 residues. Trimming took 1 base from V and 2 from J, leaving 14 bases between them. The CDR3 loop reads CASSQGVGTLNYGYTF. DNA of the CDR3: TGTGCCAGCAGCCAAGGTGTTGGAACCCTCAACTATGGCTACACCTTC.

The chain couples TRBV3-1 to TRBJ2-1, with D perhaps given as TRBD1 or TRBD2 (5 bases each). The germline V gene has CDR1 LGHDT and CDR2 YNNKEL (reference sequence). V was shortened by 3 bases and J by 6 bases, with 9 bases between the two germline ends. This CDR3 has 13 residues. CDR3 in amino acids: CASSQGPINEQFF. The CDR3, as DNA: TGTGCCAGCAGCCAGGGACCCATCAATGAGCAGTTCTTC.

The V and J genes are TRBV6-1 and TRBJ2-1, with TRBD2 matching 9 bases. The CDR3 is 15 amino acids. Germline lookup yields CDR1 MNHNS and CDR2 SASEGT. With 4 bases clipped from V and 2 bases from J, the junction kept 3 bases outside the gene matches. The CDR3 spells CASSAVAGAYNEQFF. The CDR3 coding sequence is TGTGCCAGCAGTGCAGTAGCGGGGGCCTACAATGAGCAGTTCTTC.

The V call is TRBV6-5, the J call TRBJ1-1, with D tentatively TRBD1 (6 bases). There are 14 residues in the CDR3. CDR1 is MNHEY, CDR2 SVGAGI, per germline. V shed 2 bases and J shed 4 bases, with 11 bases lying between them. The CDR3 DNA reads TGTGCCAGCAGTTACGGGGGCCGCGGCACTGAAGCTTTCTTT. Protein product: CASSYGGRGTEAFF.

The chain links TRBV5-4 to TRBJ2-3; tentative D call: TRBD2 (7 bases). From germline, CDR1 is SGHNT and CDR2 YYREEE (reference sequence). The length of the CDR3 is 17 residues. Trimming took off 0 bases at V and 0 bases at J, with 14 bases between the two ends. The CDR3 loop reads CASSLAGGPESTDTQYF. The CDR3 DNA follows: TGTGCCAGCAGCTTGGCCGGGGGGCCGGAGAGCACAGATACGCAGTATTTT.

The V and J genes are TRBV2 and TRBJ2-1; D gene unclear. The V gene lost 5 bases and the J gene lost 2 bases, with 10 bases spanning the gap. Germline CDR1 SNHLY, CDR2 FYNNEI. This CDR3 region has 14 residues. The CDR3 protein is CASSRARTYNEQFF. The CDR3, as DNA: TGTGCCAGCAGTCGGGCCAGGACCTACAATGAGCAGTTCTTC.

The V gene is TRBV27, the J gene TRBJ1-6, with D unresolved. Germline V gene lookup returns CDR1 MNHEY and CDR2 SMNVEV (reference sequence). V was cut by 1 base and J by 7 bases, with 5 bases left in between. The CDR3 is 13 residues long. Here the CDR3 reads CASSLYSNSPLHF. CDR3 sequence (DNA): TGTGCCAGCAGTTTATACAGCAATTCACCCCTCCACTTT.

J is TRBJ2-7 and V is TRBV6-6, with TRBD2 matching over 7 bases. J gave up 6 bases and V 6 bases, and 8 bases lay outside the gene matches. This CDR3 has 13 amino acids. Germline V lookup: CDR1 MNHNY, CDR2 SVGAGI (reference sequence). CDR3 in amino acids: CASRTGRDREQYV. CDR3 sequence (DNA): TGTGCCAGCAGGACTGGGAGGGATCGCGAGCAGTACGTC.

The V gene is TRBV7-2, the J gene TRBJ2-5; 8 nucleotides line up with TRBD2. J gave up 5 bases and V 2 bases, and 10 bases lay outside the gene matches. The germline CDR1 and CDR2 sequences are SGHTA and FQGNSA. CDR3 length equals 16 residues. The CDR3 region has the DNA TGTGCCAGCAGCTTAATGAGCGGGGGCCGGAGGGAGACCCAGTACTTC. Amino acid sequence: CASSLMSGGRRETQYF.

The gene calls are TRBV6-1 and TRBJ1-5; possibly TRBD1 for D (5 bases). V was clipped by 6 bases and J by 7 bases, with 10 bases between them. Germline loops: CDR1 MNHNS, CDR2 SASEGT. CDR3 size: 12 residues. The CDR3 here is CASRGDEQPQHF. For the CDR3, the DNA is TGTGCCAGCAGGGGGGACGAGCAGCCCCAGCATTTT.

This chain connects TRBV12-3 or TRBV12-4 to TRBJ2-1; 8 bases map to TRBD1. J was trimmed by 5 bases and V by 6 bases; bases with no gene match: 6. This CDR3 contains 14 residues. In DNA form, the CDR3 reads TGTGCCAGCAGCCAGGGACAGGCCGACAATGAGCAGTTCTTC. This codes for CASSQGQADNEQFF.

Here the CDR3 DNA reads TGCAGTGCTCCGGGACTAGCAGACAATGAGCAGTTCTTC. Residues: CSAPGLADNEQFF. The J gene is TRBJ2-1, the V gene TRBV20-1, with 9 nucleotides matching TRBD2. V trimming: 5 bases; J trimming: 5 bases; junction bases outside the gene matches: 4. This CDR3 is 13 amino acids long. Germline lookup yields CDR1 DFQATT and CDR2 SNEGSKA (reference sequence).

This clonotype was seen just once. The chain combines TRBV6-5 with TRBJ1-5, with D tentatively TRBD1 (5 bases). V shed 0 bases and J shed 4 bases, with 19 bases lying between them. The CDR3 runs to 18 residues. CDR1 and CDR2 (germline): MNHEY, SVGAGI. The CDR3: CASSYSYPGQGVNQPQHF. CDR3 nucleotides: TGTGCCAGCAGTTACTCGTATCCCGGCCAGGGAGTAAATCAGCCCCAGCATTTT.

V and J are TRBV6-5 and TRBJ2-2; unclear D gene. Germline CDR1 MNHEY, CDR2 SVGAGI. V lost 9 bases and J lost 3, with 14 bases in between. The CDR3 is 14 residues long. The CDR3 nucleotides read TGTGCCAGTTTGAGAGCGCTTGACACCGGGGAGCTGTTTTTT. Translating it yields CASLRALDTGELFF.

This sequence joins TRBV7-2 and TRBJ1-3; no reliable D call. Germline-derived CDR1 and CDR2 are SGHTA and FQGNSA. Trimming removed 1 base at V and 2 bases at J, with 3 bases between. The CDR3 totals 13 residues. The CDR3 coding sequence is TGTGCCAGCAGCTTAGACCCTGGAAACACCATATATTTT. It translates to CASSLDPGNTIYF. The full variable domain, rest sourced from reference TRBV7-2 and TRBJ1-3, is GAGVSQSPSNKVTEKGKDVELRCDPISGHTALYWYRQSLGQGLEFLIYFQGNSAPDKSGLPSDRFSAERTGGSVSTLTIQRTQQEDSAVYLCASSLDPGNTIYFGEGSWLTVV.

The chain carries TRBV23-1 and TRBJ2-5, with a possible D match to TRBD1 (5 bases). TRBV23-1 is marked as an open reading frame, function uncertain. The V end was cut by 0 bases, the J end by 3 bases, with 14 bases between. The CDR3 length is 16 residues. The CDR3 spells CASSQSFGRAEETQYF. The DNA of the CDR3 is TGCGCCAGCAGTCAATCATTTGGCAGGGCGGAAGAGACCCAGTACTTC.

The chain is built from TRBV20-1 and TRBJ2-7; no firm D call. Germline assignment: CDR1 DFQATT and CDR2 SNEGSKA (reference sequence). The CDR3 loop spans 15 amino acids. V lost 5 bases and J 0 bases, leaving 17 bases between the germline ends. CDR3 sequence reads: CSAVSAATGSYEQYV. In DNA, the CDR3 is TGCAGTGCTGTAAGCGCCGCGACCGGCTCCTACGAGCAGTACGTC.

The chain joins TRBV20-1 to TRBJ2-3; D unresolved. CDR1 is DFQATT, CDR2 SNEGSKA, per germline (reference sequence). Trimming cost V 0 bases and J 4 bases, with 14 bases left between them. This CDR3 region has 15 residues. CDR3: CSARDNTRLPDTQYF. The CDR3 nucleotides read TGCAGTGCTAGAGATAATACACGTCTCCCAGATACGCAGTATTTT.

The chain recombines TRBV7-2 with TRBJ2-4, with D tentatively TRBD1 or TRBD2 (5 bases each). The CDR3 extends over 16 amino acids. Germline assignment: CDR1 SGHTA and CDR2 FQGNSA. Trimming took 7 bases from V and 0 from J, leaving 16 bases between them. The DNA of the CDR3 is TGTGCCAGCACCTTCACCGGGGCCTTAGCCAAAAACATTCAGTACTTC. Translating gives CASTFTGALAKNIQYF.

The rearrangement links TRBV5-4 to TRBJ2-7; D unresolved. Between the trimmed V and J ends, which lost 2 bases and 0 bases, there was a span of 6 bases. Germline V gives CDR1 SGHNT, CDR2 YYREEE (reference sequence). The CDR3 length is 13 residues. CDR3 loop: CASSLLSSYEQYF. The CDR3 region has the DNA TGTGCCAGCAGCTTACTCAGCTCCTACGAGCAGTACTTC.

This clonotype was seen only once. The chain carries TRBV28 and TRBJ2-4; D possibly corresponds to TRBD1 (6 bases). CDR3 length: 14 residues. V lost 6 bases to trimming and J lost 7 bases, with 16 bases between them. Per germline, CDR1 MDHEN and CDR2 SYDVKM. The CDR3 spells CASSPGRGTNIQYF. The CDR3 DNA reads TGTGCCAGCAGCCCCGGTAGGGGGACGAACATTCAGTACTTC.